A single sample gave rise to the 27 T cell receptor beta chains below, sequenced in a study of T cells after yellow fever vaccination. TCRdb reprocessed the 5' RACE reads with MiXCR, giving one entry per CDR3 protein. The data show a few hundred thousand distinct CDR3 sequences, approximately 5.2% seen once. Sequencing used CD4+ T cells sorted from PBMCs, obtained on the day of the yellow fever booster vaccination. These receptors were taken from a man aged 18 to 29 who received the YFV17D yellow fever vaccine.

This clonotype was detected many times. The chain carries TRBV4-3 and TRBJ2-1; D is uncertain. Between the trimmed V and J ends, which lost 0 bases and 14 bases, there was a span of 14 bases. CDR3 length: 13 residues. The germline gives CDR1 LGHNA, CDR2 YSLEER. The DNA for the CDR3 is TGCGCCAGCAGCCAAGATCTCGACCGTCGTGAGTTCTTC. Protein product: CASSQDLDRREFF.

This clonotype has more than one count but fewer than ten. The rearrangement joins TRBV10-1 to TRBJ2-1; D is uncertain. V dropped 0 bases and J dropped 0 bases, with 9 bases sitting between them. The CDR3 contains 16 residues. Germline loops: CDR1 WNHNN, CDR2 SYGVQD (reference sequence). This CDR3 is CASSESTWPSYNEQFF. Here the CDR3 DNA reads TGCGCCAGCAGTGAGTCGACTTGGCCCTCCTACAATGAGCAGTTCTTC.

This clonotype was seen at least ten times. The chain has TRBV12-3 or TRBV12-4 and TRBJ2-7; 11 nucleotides match TRBD2. The CDR3 is 15 residues long. V lost 7 bases to trimming and J lost 2 bases; unmatched junction nucleotides: 7. As DNA, the CDR3 is TGTGCCAGCACCCCGGGACTAGCGGATGCCTACGAGCAGTACTTC. It codes for CASTPGLADAYEQYF.

The chain has TRBV11-2 and TRBJ2-7; D might be TRBD1 (5 bases). This CDR3 comprises 13 residues. V gave up 1 base and J gave up 3 bases, with 7 bases separating them. Germline values: CDR1 SGHAT, CDR2 FQNNGV. In DNA form, the CDR3 reads TGTGCCAGCAGCTTAGTCAGGGACTACGAGCAGTACGTC. Its translation is CASSLVRDYEQYV.

This chain links TRBV7-9 with TRBJ2-1; 13 bases fit TRBD2. With 5 bases clipped from V and 8 bases from J, the junction kept 9 bases outside the gene matches. This CDR3 spans 16 amino acids. The V gene's germline CDR1 is SEHNR and CDR2 FQNEAQ (reference sequence). For the CDR3, the DNA is TGTGCCAGCAGCCCCCGGGGACTAGCGGGGATCTATGAGCAGTTCTTC. It is translated as CASSPRGLAGIYEQFF.

This clonotype has just a few counts. The chain is built from TRBV4-3 and TRBJ2-3; 9 positions match TRBD1. The length of the CDR3 is 17 residues. J gave up 4 bases and V 1 base, and 9 bases lay outside the gene matches. Germline V lookup: CDR1 LGHNA, CDR2 YSLEER. CDR3: CASSQGTGQGFSDTQYF. Written as DNA, the CDR3 is TGCGCCAGCAGCCAAGGGACCGGACAGGGGTTTTCAGATACGCAGTATTTT.

This clonotype was counted at least ten times. The V call is TRBV12-3 or TRBV12-4, the J call TRBJ1-6; TRBD1 is a possible D gene (6 bases). The V gene lost 5 bases and the J gene lost 10 bases, with 15 bases spanning the gap. This CDR3 spans 14 amino acids. As DNA, the CDR3 is TGTGCCAGCAGTACGACAGGTGAAGAGTCACCCCTCCACTTT. Protein product: CASSTTGEESPLHF.

A few counts support this clonotype. The rearrangement uses TRBV6-5 and TRBJ2-2; D remains unclear. Germline loops: CDR1 MNHEY, CDR2 SVGAGI. The CDR3 is made up of 13 amino acids. V gave up 7 bases and J gave up 2 bases, with 8 bases separating them. CDR3 residues: CASMGINTGELFF. The CDR3, as DNA: TGTGCCAGCATGGGGATAAACACCGGGGAGCTGTTTTTT.

The genes are TRBV5-1 and TRBJ1-5, with D maybe TRBD1 (5 bases). The CDR3 is 13 amino acids. V shed 5 bases and J shed 4 bases, with 10 bases lying between them. CDR1 is SGHRS, CDR2 YFSETQ, per germline. CDR3 coding DNA: TGCGCCAGCAGAGTGGGGGAAAATCAGCCCCAGCATTTT. Amino acids: CASRVGENQPQHF.

This chain connects TRBV25-1 to TRBJ2-3; either TRBD1 or TRBD2 may fit D (5 bases each). The CDR3 spans 14 residues. V was clipped by 1 base and J by 10 bases, with 15 bases between them. The V gene's germline CDR1 is MGHDK and CDR2 SYGVNS. The CDR3 loop reads CASSEFRDQTAQYF. In nucleotides, the CDR3 is TGTGCCAGCAGTGAATTTCGGGACCAGACCGCGCAGTATTTT.

The rearrangement joins TRBV6-5 to TRBJ1-1, with D maybe TRBD1 (5 bases). This CDR3 spans 14 amino acids. Trimming cost V 5 bases and J 0 bases, with 10 bases left between them. Germline CDR1 reads MNHEY; CDR2 reads SVGAGI. The CDR3 nucleotides read TGTGCCAGCAGTCTCCGGGGGGTGAACACTGAAGCTTTCTTT. Protein product: CASSLRGVNTEAFF.

The table lists this clonotype with a few counts. The chain carries TRBV3-1 and TRBJ2-1; D possibly matches TRBD1 or TRBD2 (5 bases each). The CDR3 consists of 15 residues. Germline V gene lookup returns CDR1 LGHDT and CDR2 YNNKEL (reference sequence). The V and J ends lost 5 bases and 0 bases respectively, with 11 bases between them. Written as DNA, the CDR3 is TGTGCCAGCAGCGGGACGGCTAGCTCCTACAATGAGCAGTTCTTC. It translates to CASSGTASSYNEQFF.

This clonotype has more than one count but fewer than ten. This sequence joins TRBV5-6 and TRBJ2-7; weak D call: TRBD1 (6 bases). V was cut by 4 bases and J by 0 bases, with 8 bases left in between. The CDR3 extends over 13 amino acids. Germline values: CDR1 SGHDT, CDR2 YYEEEE. The CDR3 DNA is TGTGCCAGCAGCCGGGACACCTCCTACGAGCAGTACGTC. Translating gives CASSRDTSYEQYV.

This clonotype was observed a few times. V gene TRBV20-1 combines with J gene TRBJ1-4; D is uncertain. Trimming pared 5 bases from V and 8 bases from J, leaving 15 bases between. This CDR3 spans 13 amino acids. Germline CDR1 and CDR2: DFQATT and SNEGSKA (reference sequence). The CDR3 DNA is TGCAGTGCTGCGGGGATAGGGAACGAAAAACTGTTTTTT. The encoded protein is CSAAGIGNEKLFF.

This clonotype was seen a handful of times. The V and J genes are TRBV3-1 and TRBJ1-3; D is undetermined. Trimming pared 7 bases from V and 2 bases from J, leaving 6 bases between. This CDR3 has 12 residues. Germline V lookup: CDR1 LGHDT, CDR2 YNNKEL (reference sequence). The CDR3 DNA sequence: TGTGCCAGCATCGGAGCTGGAAACACCATATATTTT. Protein: CASIGAGNTIYF.

The chain employs TRBV11-3 and TRBJ2-7; TRBD1 agrees at 11 bases. CDR3 length: 16 residues. V was pared by 4 bases and J by 1 base, with 6 bases of the junction left unmatched. CDR1 and CDR2 (germline): SGHNT, YENEEA. CDR3 bases: TGTGCCAGCAGCTCCCCCGGGACAGGGGGGTCCTACGAGCAGTACTTC. Amino acids: CASSSPGTGGSYEQYF.

This clonotype was seen repeatedly, ten times or more. V gene TRBV5-1 combines with J gene TRBJ2-3; D call uncertain. Trimming took 0 bases from V and 0 from J, leaving 11 bases between them. Germline lookup yields CDR1 SGHRS and CDR2 YFSETQ. The CDR3 covers 16 residues. CDR3 nucleotide sequence: TGCGCCAGCAGCTTGGAGGGCAGATCTAGCACAGATACGCAGTATTTT. Protein: CASSLEGRSSTDTQYF.

This clonotype was detected a few times. The chain couples TRBV28 to TRBJ2-6, with TRBD1 matching 7 bases. This CDR3 spans 18 amino acids. CDR1 MDHEN and CDR2 SYDVKM come from the germline V gene. The ends lost 5 bases at V and 0 bases at J; junction bases unmatched: 10. CDR3 sequence: CASSTVPGQSSGANVLTF. The CDR3 coding sequence is TGTGCCAGCAGTACAGTGCCGGGACAGAGCTCTGGGGCCAACGTCCTGACTTTC.

This clonotype has a handful of counts. This chain links TRBV9 with TRBJ1-1; possibly TRBD1 for D (6 bases). V was cut by 0 bases and J by 4 bases, with 13 bases left in between. Germline lookup yields CDR1 SGDLS and CDR2 YYNGEE. The CDR3 contains 15 residues. CDR3 amino acids: CASSVGARGGTEAFF. The CDR3, as DNA: TGTGCCAGCAGCGTAGGTGCCAGGGGAGGCACTGAAGCTTTCTTT. The variable domain in full, completed from reference TRBV9 and TRBJ1-1, reads DSGVTQTPKHLITATGQRVTLRCSPRSGDLSVYWYQQSLDQGLQFLIQYYNGEERAKGNILERFSAQQFPDLHSELNLSSLELGDSALYFCASSVGARGGTEAFFGQGTRLTVV.

The sample holds many counts of this clonotype. This sequence joins TRBV18 and TRBJ2-1, with 7 bases lining up with TRBD1. This CDR3 is built from 16 residues. V lost 3 bases to trimming and J lost 5 bases; unmatched junction nucleotides: 10. Germline V gives CDR1 KGHSH, CDR2 LQKENI. CDR3 DNA: TGTGCCAGCTCACCCCTGCTCGGACAGGAGAACAATGAGCAGTTCTTC. Its protein product is CASSPLLGQENNEQFF.

This clonotype came up a few times. This sequence joins TRBV6-5 and TRBJ1-5, with a possible D match to TRBD1 (6 bases). Germline values: CDR1 MNHEY, CDR2 SVGAGI. V was pared by 5 bases and J by 3 bases, with 20 bases between. The CDR3 contains 17 residues. The CDR3 spells CASSSNRVGGSNQPQHF. For the CDR3, the DNA is TGTGCCAGCAGTAGCAACAGGGTCGGGGGGTCCAATCAGCCCCAGCATTTT.

This clonotype has ten or more counts. The chain links TRBV7-2 to TRBJ2-2; tentative D call: TRBD2 (6 bases). V was cut by 2 bases and J by 1 base, with 11 bases left in between. This CDR3 spans 16 amino acids. CDR1 is SGHTA, CDR2 FQGNSA, per germline. For the CDR3, the DNA is TGTGCCAGCAGCTTACACGGCGGGGTGAACACCGGGGAGCTGTTTTTT. Translated: CASSLHGGVNTGELFF.

This clonotype was found once. This chain joins TRBV28 and TRBJ1-2; 7 nucleotides align to TRBD1. Germline V gene data show CDR1 as MDHEN and CDR2 as SYDVKM. The CDR3 contains 14 residues. The V and J ends lost 5 bases and 3 bases, in that order; junction bases with no gene match: 6. The CDR3 reads CASSIGQGDYGYTF. CDR3 sequence (DNA): TGTGCCAGCAGTATCGGGCAGGGGGACTATGGCTACACCTTC.

The CDR3 is CASSPQRVLEQYF. As DNA, the CDR3 is TGTGCCAGCAGTCCCCAGAGGGTTCTCGAGCAGTACTTC. V is TRBV12-3 or TRBV12-4 and J is TRBJ2-7, with D maybe TRBD2 (5 bases). The germline V and J ends were trimmed by 5 bases and 6 bases, with 14 bases remaining between them. There are 13 residues in the CDR3.

In this sample, this clonotype turned up many times. Relative to the germline gene, one junction end is altered; a read error may explain this. This rearrangement joins TRBV4-2 to TRBJ2-1; D is undetermined. This CDR3 comprises 12 residues. From germline, CDR1 is LGHNA and CDR2 YNFKEQ. The DNA for the CDR3 is TGTGCCAGCAGCCAAGACGGGCGGCAGGAAGTCTTC. Translated: CASSQDGRQEVF.

This clonotype was seen more than once but under ten times. V usage is TRBV20-1 and J usage is TRBJ1-5, with unresolved D. CDR3 size: 15 residues. Trimming removed 0 bases from V and 1 base from J, with 10 bases in between. The germline gives CDR1 DFQATT, CDR2 SNEGSKA (reference sequence). CDR3: CSARDRAGSNQPQHF. In DNA form, the CDR3 reads TGCAGTGCTAGAGATCGAGCAGGAAGCAATCAGCCCCAGCATTTT.

Ten or more counts support this clonotype. The V call is TRBV5-6, the J call TRBJ2-5; D uncertain. CDR1 SGHDT and CDR2 YYEEEE come from the germline V gene. The CDR3 is 13 residues long. V lost 0 bases and J lost 9, with 12 bases in between. The CDR3 DNA follows: TGTGCCAGCAGCTTGGGTGACGCCATATCCCAGTACTTC. It translates to CASSLGDAISQYF.